This is a list of T cell receptor beta chains from one sample in a study of early T cells in non-severe SARS-CoV-2 infection. TCRdb reprocessed the 5' RACE reads via MiXCR and lists one record per CDR3 protein. The sample includes tens of thousands of distinct CDR3 sequences, around 4.3% of them seen just once. Sequenced sample: whole blood. The receptor source for this set is an adult who was a healthcare worker with PCR-confirmed SARS-CoV-2 infection or an uninfected control (not recorded which). The CDR3 runs from the conserved cysteine through the conserved F or W.

V: TRBV6-2/TRBV6-3; CDR3: CASSYSVPPEAFF
V: TRBV4-2; CDR3: CASSQTGTSGRSDTQYF
V: TRBV5-1; CDR3: CASFQGRMANTEAFF
V: TRBV12-3/TRBV12-4; CDR3: CASRGDGNQPQHF
V: TRBV20-1; CDR3: CSAQTGLSNQPQHF
V: TRBV7-6; CDR3: CASSLTLAVSTGELFF
V: TRBV10-3; CDR3: CAISEGVPGELFF
V: TRBV12-3/TRBV12-4; CDR3: CASSLLSDRDEAFF
V: TRBV7-9; CDR3: CASSLASQPQHF
V: TRBV6-1; CDR3: CASSAMLPGLATNEQFF
V: TRBV10-3; CDR3: CAITSGLGPDTQYF
V: TRBV11-2; CDR3: CASSLGRTQETQYF
V: TRBV6-6; CDR3: CASSYWGTVYEQYF
V: TRBV12-3/TRBV12-4; CDR3: CASSLALLGLADEETQYF
V: TRBV28; CDR3: CASTPVRVEETQYF
V: TRBV7-2; CDR3: CASSLRTSGRGTDTQYF
V: TRBV28; CDR3: CASSTGGLGNQPQHF
V: TRBV28; CDR3: CASSSEGQKGSGELFF
V: TRBV15; CDR3: CATSREDPSAGHYEQYF
V: TRBV13; CDR3: CASSLGGRREQFF
V: TRBV7-2; CDR3: CASSANAGGPFHEQYF
V: TRBV4-3; CDR3: CASSPARGPTGELFF